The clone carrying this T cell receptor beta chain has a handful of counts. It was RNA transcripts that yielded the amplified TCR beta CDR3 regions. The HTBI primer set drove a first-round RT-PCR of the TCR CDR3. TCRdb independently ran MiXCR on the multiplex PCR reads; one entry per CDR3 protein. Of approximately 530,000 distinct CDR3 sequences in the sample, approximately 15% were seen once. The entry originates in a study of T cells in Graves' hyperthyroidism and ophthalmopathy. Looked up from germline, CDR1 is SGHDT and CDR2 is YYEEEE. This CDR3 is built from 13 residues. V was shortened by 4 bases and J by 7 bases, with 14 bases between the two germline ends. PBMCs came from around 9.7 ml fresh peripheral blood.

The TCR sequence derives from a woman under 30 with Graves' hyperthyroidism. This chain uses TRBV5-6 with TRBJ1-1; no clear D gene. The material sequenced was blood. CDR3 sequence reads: CASSIRTHGEAFF. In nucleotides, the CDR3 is TGTGCCAGCAGCATCAGGACCCACGGTGAAGCTTTCTTT.